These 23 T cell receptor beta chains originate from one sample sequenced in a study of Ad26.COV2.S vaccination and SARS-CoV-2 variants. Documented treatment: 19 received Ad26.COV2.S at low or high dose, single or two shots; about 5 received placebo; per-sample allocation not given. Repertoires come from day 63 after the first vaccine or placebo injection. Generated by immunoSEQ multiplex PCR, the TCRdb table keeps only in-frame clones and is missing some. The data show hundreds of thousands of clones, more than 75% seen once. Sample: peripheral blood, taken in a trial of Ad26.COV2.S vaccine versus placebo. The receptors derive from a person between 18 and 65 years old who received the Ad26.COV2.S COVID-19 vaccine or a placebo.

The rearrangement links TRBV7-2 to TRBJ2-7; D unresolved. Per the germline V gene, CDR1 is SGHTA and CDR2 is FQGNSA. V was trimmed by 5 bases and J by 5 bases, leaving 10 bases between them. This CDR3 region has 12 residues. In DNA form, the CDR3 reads TGTGCCAGCAGCAAAAAGACCCACGAGCAGTACTTC. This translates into CASSKKTHEQYF.

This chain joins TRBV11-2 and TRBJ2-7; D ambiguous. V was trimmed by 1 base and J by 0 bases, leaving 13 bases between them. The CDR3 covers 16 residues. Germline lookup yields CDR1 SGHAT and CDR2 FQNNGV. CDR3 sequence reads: CASSLVGFGYSYEQYF. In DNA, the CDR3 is TGTGCCAGCAGCTTAGTAGGTTTTGGCTACTCCTACGAGCAGTACTTC.

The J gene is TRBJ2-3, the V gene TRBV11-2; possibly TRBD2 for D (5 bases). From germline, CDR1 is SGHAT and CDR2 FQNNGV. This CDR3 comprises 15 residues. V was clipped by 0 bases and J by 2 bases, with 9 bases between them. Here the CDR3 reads CASSLDRGPTDTQYF. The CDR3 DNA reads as TGTGCCAGCAGCTTAGATCGAGGGCCCACAGATACGCAGTATTTT.

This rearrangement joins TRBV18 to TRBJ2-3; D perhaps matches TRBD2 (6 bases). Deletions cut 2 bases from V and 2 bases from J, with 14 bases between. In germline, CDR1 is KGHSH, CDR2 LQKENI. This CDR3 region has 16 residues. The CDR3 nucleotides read TGTGCCAGCTCACCATCCATAACTAGCTACACAGATACGCAGTATTTT. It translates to CASSPSITSYTDTQYF.

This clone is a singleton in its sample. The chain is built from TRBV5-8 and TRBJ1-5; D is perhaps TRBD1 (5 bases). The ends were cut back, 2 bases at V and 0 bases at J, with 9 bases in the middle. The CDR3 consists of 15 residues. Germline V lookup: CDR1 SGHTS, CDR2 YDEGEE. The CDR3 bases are TGTGCCAGCAGCTTAGGGGAAAATAGCAATCAGCCCCAGCATTTT. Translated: CASSLGENSNQPQHF.

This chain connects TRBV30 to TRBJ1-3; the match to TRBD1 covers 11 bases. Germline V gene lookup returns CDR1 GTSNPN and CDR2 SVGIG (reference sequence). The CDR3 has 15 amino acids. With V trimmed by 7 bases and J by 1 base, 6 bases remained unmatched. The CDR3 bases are TGTGCCTATCCCGGGACAGGGGGATCTGGAAACACCATATATTTT. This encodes CAYPGTGGSGNTIYF.

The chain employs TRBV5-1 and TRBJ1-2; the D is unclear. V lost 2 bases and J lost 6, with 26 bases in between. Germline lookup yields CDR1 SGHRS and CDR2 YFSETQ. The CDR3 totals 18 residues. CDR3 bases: TGCGCCAGCAGCTTAGCCTCTTGGGGAGTTACGGGAGATCATGGCTACACCTTC. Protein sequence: CASSLASWGVTGDHGYTF.

The CDR3 sequence: CASSLEVPNTEAFF. In DNA, the CDR3 is TGCGCCAGCAGCTTGGAGGTTCCGAACACTGAAGCTTTCTTT. V is TRBV5-1 and J is TRBJ1-1; D not resolved. Germline CDR1 reads SGHRS; CDR2 reads YFSETQ. The CDR3 is made up of 14 amino acids. Between the trimmed V and J ends, which lost 0 bases and 1 base, there was a span of 7 bases.

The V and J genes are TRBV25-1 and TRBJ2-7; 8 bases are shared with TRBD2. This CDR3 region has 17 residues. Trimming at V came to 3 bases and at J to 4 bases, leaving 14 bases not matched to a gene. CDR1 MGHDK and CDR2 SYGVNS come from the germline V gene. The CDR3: CASSEASGWAGRYEQYF. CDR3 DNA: TGTGCCAGCAGTGAGGCTAGCGGGTGGGCCGGGAGATACGAGCAGTACTTC.

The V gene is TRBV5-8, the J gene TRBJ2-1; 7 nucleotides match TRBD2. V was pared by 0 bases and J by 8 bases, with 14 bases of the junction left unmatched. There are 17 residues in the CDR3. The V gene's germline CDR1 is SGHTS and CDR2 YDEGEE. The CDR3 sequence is CASSLALSAGLGDEQFF. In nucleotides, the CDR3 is TGTGCCAGCAGCTTGGCCTTGTCAGCGGGGTTGGGCGATGAGCAGTTCTTC.

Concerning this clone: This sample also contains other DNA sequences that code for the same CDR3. In DNA, the CDR3 is TGTGCCAGCAGCGTGACTAGCGGGTCAGATACGCAGTATTTT. As protein: CASSVTSGSDTQYF. The gene calls are TRBV9 and TRBJ2-3; 10 bases fit TRBD2. The CDR3 extends over 14 amino acids. The V and J ends lost 2 bases and 4 bases, in that order; junction bases with no gene match: 1. The germline V gene has CDR1 SGDLS and CDR2 YYNGEE.

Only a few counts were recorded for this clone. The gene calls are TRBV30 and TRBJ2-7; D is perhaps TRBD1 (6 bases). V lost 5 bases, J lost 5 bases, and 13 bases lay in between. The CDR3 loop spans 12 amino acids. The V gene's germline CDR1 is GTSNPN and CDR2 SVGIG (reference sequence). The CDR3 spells CAWGQGYDEQYF. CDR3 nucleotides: TGTGCCTGGGGGCAGGGGTACGACGAGCAGTACTTC.

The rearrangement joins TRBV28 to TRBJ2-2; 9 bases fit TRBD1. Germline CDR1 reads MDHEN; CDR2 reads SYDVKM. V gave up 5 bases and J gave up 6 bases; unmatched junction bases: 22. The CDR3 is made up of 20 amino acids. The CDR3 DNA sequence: TGTGCCAGCAGTCTTCAAACCGGGACAGGGAAGGTTTTGGGCCCCGGGGAGCTGTTTTTT. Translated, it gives CASSLQTGTGKVLGPGELFF.

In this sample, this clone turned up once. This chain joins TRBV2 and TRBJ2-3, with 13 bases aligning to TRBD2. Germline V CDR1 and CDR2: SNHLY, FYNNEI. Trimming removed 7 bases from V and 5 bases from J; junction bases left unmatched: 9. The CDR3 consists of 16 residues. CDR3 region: CASNGLAGAPVDTQYF. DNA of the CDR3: TGTGCCAGCAACGGACTAGCGGGGGCCCCGGTAGATACGCAGTATTTT.

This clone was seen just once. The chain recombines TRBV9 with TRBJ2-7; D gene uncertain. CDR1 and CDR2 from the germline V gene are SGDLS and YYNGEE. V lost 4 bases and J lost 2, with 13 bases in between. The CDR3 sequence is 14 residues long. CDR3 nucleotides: TGTGCCAGCAGCCCCCAGCCGGAGACCTACGAGCAGTACTTC. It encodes CASSPQPETYEQYF. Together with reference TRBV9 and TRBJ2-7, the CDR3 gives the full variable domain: DSGVTQTPKHLITATGQRVTLRCSPRSGDLSVYWYQQSLDQGLQFLIQYYNGEERAKGNILERFSAQQFPDLHSELNLSSLELGDSALYFCASSPQPETYEQYFGPGTRLTVT.

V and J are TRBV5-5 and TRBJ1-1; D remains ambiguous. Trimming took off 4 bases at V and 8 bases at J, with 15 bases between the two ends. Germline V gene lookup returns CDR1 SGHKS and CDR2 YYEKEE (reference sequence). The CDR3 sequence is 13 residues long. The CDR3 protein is CASSASGEWEAFF. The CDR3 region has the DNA TGTGCCAGCAGCGCAAGTGGGGAATGGGAAGCTTTCTTT.

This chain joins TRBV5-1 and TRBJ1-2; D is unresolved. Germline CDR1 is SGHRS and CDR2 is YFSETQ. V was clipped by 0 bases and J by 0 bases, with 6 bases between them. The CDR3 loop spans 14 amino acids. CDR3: CASSLERTNYGYTF. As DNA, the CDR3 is TGCGCCAGCAGCTTGGAGCGGACTAACTATGGCTACACCTTC.

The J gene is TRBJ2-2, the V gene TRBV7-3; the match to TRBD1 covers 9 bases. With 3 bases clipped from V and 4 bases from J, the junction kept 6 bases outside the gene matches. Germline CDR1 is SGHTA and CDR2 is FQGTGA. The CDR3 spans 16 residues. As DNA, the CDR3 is TGTGCCAGCAGCTTCCGGGACAGGGATGGCACCGGGGAGCTGTTTTTT. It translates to CASSFRDRDGTGELFF.

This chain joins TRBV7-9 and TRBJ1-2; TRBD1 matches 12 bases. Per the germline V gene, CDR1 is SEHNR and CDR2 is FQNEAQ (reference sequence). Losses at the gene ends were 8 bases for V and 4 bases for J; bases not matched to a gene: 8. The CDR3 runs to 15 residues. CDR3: CASGTGTGGPYGYTF. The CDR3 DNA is TGTGCCAGCGGTACCGGGACAGGGGGCCCCTATGGCTACACCTTC.

CDR3 sequence: CASSLSGGRNTEAFF. The CDR3 coding sequence is TGTGCCAGCAGCTTAAGTGGGGGGAGGAACACTGAAGCTTTCTTT. The chain has TRBV9 and TRBJ1-1; possible D gene TRBD1, 5 bases. There are 15 residues in the CDR3. The V and J ends lost 4 bases and 1 base respectively, with 14 bases between them. Germline V gene sequence: CDR1 SGDLS, CDR2 YYNGEE. The whole variable domain, remainder taken from reference TRBV9 and TRBJ1-1, is DSGVTQTPKHLITATGQRVTLRCSPRSGDLSVYWYQQSLDQGLQFLIQYYNGEERAKGNILERFSAQQFPDLHSELNLSSLELGDSALYFCASSLSGGRNTEAFFGQGTRLTVV.

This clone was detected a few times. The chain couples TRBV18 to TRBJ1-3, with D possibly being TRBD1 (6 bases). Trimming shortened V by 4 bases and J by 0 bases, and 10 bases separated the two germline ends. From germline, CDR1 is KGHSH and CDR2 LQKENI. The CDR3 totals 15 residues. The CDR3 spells CASSLDRLSGNTIYF. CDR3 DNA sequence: TGTGCCAGCTCACTAGACAGGCTCTCTGGAAACACCATATATTTT.

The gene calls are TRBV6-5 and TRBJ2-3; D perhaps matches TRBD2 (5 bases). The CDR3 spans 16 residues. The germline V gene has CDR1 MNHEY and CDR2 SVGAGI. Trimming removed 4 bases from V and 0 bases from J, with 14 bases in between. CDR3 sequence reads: CASSSFLAASTDTQYF. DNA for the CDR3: TGTGCCAGCAGTTCCTTCCTAGCAGCTAGCACAGATACGCAGTATTTT.

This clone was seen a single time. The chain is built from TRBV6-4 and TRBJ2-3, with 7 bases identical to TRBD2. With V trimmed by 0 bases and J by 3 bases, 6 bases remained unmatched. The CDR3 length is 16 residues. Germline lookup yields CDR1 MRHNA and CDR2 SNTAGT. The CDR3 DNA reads TGTGCCAGCAGTGACTCGTTTCAGCGGGGTACAGATACGCAGTATTTT. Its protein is CASSDSFQRGTDTQYF.